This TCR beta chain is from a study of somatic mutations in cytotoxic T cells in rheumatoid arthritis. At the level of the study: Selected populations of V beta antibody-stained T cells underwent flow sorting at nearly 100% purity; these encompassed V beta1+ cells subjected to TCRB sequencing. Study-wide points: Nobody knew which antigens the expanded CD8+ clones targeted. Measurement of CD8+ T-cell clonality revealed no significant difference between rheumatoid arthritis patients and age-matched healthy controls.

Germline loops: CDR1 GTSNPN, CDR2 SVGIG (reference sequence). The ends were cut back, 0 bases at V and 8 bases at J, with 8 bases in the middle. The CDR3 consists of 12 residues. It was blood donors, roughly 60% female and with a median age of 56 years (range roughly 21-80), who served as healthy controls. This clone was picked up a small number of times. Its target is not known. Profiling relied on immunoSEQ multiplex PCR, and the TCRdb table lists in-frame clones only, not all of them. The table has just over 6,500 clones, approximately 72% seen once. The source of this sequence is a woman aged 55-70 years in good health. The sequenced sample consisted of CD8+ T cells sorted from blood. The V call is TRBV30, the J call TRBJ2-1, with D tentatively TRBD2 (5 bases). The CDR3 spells CAWSVLEDEQFF. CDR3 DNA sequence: TGTGCCTGGAGTGTACTGGAGGATGAGCAGTTCTTC.